The 5 T cell receptor beta chains listed next were all sequenced from one sample in a study of blood T cell repertoires in COVID-19 (dated by TCRdb to 2019 to 2021). Library preparation employed the immunoSEQ multiplex PCR assay. Sourced from immuneACCESS, this table was stored by TCRdb with only in-frame sequences that have V and J called. A share of the clones is absent; for the studies checked, an unresolved V gene accounts for under half, and the remainder has no known explanation. The table for this sample lists approximately 250,000 clones; 80% to 90% of them were counted only once. The ten largest clones take up roughly 4.3% of the sample. The sample comprised PBMCs or T cells enriched from blood (not recorded which). These receptor sequences come from a woman in her twenties or thirties with acute COVID-19.

This sequence joins TRBV21-1 and TRBJ1-5. TRBV21-1 is shown as a pseudogene. The CDR3 runs 14 residues. Here the CDR3 DNA reads TGTGCCAGCAGCAATAAGGGAGCGAATCAGCCCCAGCATTTT. Protein product: CASSNKGANQPQHF.

The chain carries TRBV21-1 and TRBJ1-1. TRBV21-1 is recorded as a pseudogene. The length of the CDR3 is 19 residues. CDR3 nucleotide sequence: TGTGCCAGCAGCAAAGACGAGGCGGTGGAGGGTAATTTGAGCACTGAAGCTTTCTTT. This codes for CASSKDEAVEGNLSTEAFF.

This chain connects TRBV9 to TRBJ1-4; 7 bases map to TRBD1. Germline V CDR1 and CDR2: SGDLS, YYNGEE. This CDR3 spans 18 amino acids. J gave up 8 bases and V 4 bases, and 20 bases lay outside the gene matches. CDR3 in DNA: TGTGCCAGCAGCCCTAGTCCCACTCCGGCAGGGGGGATAGAAAAACTGTTTTTT. Encoded protein: CASSPSPTPAGGIEKLFF.

CDR3 coding DNA: TGCAGCGTCCGGGGACTAGCGGAGAGTAGCACAGATACGCAGTATTTT. Translating gives CSVRGLAESSTDTQYF. The J gene is TRBJ2-3, the V gene TRBV29-1; 11 nucleotides agree with TRBD2. CDR3 length equals 16 residues. The germline V gene encodes CDR1 SQVTM and CDR2 ANQGSEA. The V gene end was trimmed by 6 bases and the J gene end by 0 bases; junction bases not matched to a gene: 8.

This chain uses TRBV19 with TRBJ2-1, with 13 nucleotides matching TRBD2. The CDR3 is 18 residues long. Germline V gene lookup returns CDR1 LNHDA and CDR2 SQIVND (reference sequence). V lost 3 bases and J lost 2; bases outside the gene matches: 7. The CDR3 protein is CASSISTGTSGAYNEQFF. DNA for the CDR3: TGTGCCAGTAGTATTTCTACCGGGACTAGCGGGGCCTACAATGAGCAGTTCTTC.